The TCR beta chain described here comes from a study of shared clonotypes between healthy human individuals (dated by TCRdb to 2018 to 2021). With regard to the full study: The cohort comprised a couple of women and a few men aged 18 to 49 years. For each donor, CD4 naive and CD4 memory were each run on three plates, CD8 naive on two plates, and CD8 memory on one plate. The study deeply sequenced blood TCR repertoires of about 5 healthy adults to estimate repertoire size and the extent of clonotype sharing between individuals. To increase sequencing depth and limit assay-specific biases, different laboratories used diverse techniques to prepare libraries and sequence TCR repertoires. Between about 0.94 and 8.9 billion PBMCs per donor were obtained by leukapheresis.

Overall study outcomes, separate from this receptor: Across a few donors, approximately 4.9% of naive CD4, around 3.3% of naive CD8, under 2.5% of memory CD4, and roughly 0.41% of memory CD8 clonotypes were shared. Sampling was restricted to blood, and TCR repertoires in tissue are likely to differ from TCR repertoires in blood. Because the study included only a small number of donors, the genetic and exposure-history diversity represented was limited. Rarefaction of sorted-subset datasets indicated incomplete sequencing despite the large sequencing depth. Compared with non-shared clonotypes, clonotypes shared by all four sorted-subset donors had higher generation probabilities. Based on pairwise subsampling, the degree of clonotype sharing among donors was expected to be affected by sequencing depth. Larger estimated clonotype richness was generally found for naive subsets than for memory subsets.

Concerning this clone: Which antigen it targets is not known. Within one base of it there is no much larger clone, and no base qualities were kept.

Healthy HIV-negative adults with no recently reported acute infections or vaccinations were included as donors. Every donor was a Caucasian adult residing in Nashville, Tennessee, USA. CD4+ T cells were enriched by magnetic negative selection; naive cells were then positively selected on CD45RA, and the negative fraction formed the memory subset. Blood was obtained by leukapheresis, after which PBMCs were separated by Ficoll-Histopaque density gradient centrifugation and cryopreserved in liquid nitrogen vapor phase. Purity and quantity of every magnetically sorted T cell population were checked by analytical flow cytometry. Genomic DNA was isolated from each sorted fraction and quantified by UV absorbance on a Nanodrop 2000c. Measured from the cysteine to the phenylalanine, the CDR3 is 15 residues long. Only CDR3 DNA remains: 45 bases, in frame from the first base. V loses 1 base of germline sequence and J loses 0 bases, and the interval between the two ends is 7 bases. CDR1 and CDR2 are drawn from the germline V gene: SGHAT, FQNNGV.

TCR CDR3 regions were amplified from genomic DNA by multiplex PCR using the deep immunoSEQ assay. Genomic DNA extracted from each cell subset was distributed evenly over all wells of several immunoSEQ 96-well plates, and each plate served as one replicate. For sorted subsets, about 200 ng genomic DNA, equal to 25,000 to 35,000 T cell genomes, was loaded into each replicate PCR. Purified libraries were measured with a Qubit 3.0 fluorometer, size-checked on a Bioanalyzer 2100, and measured again with the KAPA Library Quantification kit. Each immunoSEQ 96-well plate was sequenced on its own single-read 150-cycle Illumina NextSeq 550 flow cell. The authors' analysis ran thus. Because only junctional sequences without quality scores were contained in the immunoSEQ output, filtering matching that applied to full-length reads could not be performed. To assign V/J genes and CDR3, sequences were annotated against IMGT germline references using PyIR, a Python wrapper for IgBLAST v1.9. Reads were filtered out if the reads had weak V/J assignments (E-value above 1e-6), no CDR3, stop codons, out-of-frame junctions, or ambiguous translated residues. V3J clonotypes were defined by identical inferred V gene, J gene, and CDR3 amino acid sequence. Percentage overlap between repertoires was computed as shared unique clonotypes divided by the size of the smaller repertoire. Three approaches were used to assess repertoire richness: RTK rarefaction, the Chao1 estimator, and Recon v2.1 estimates of unobserved clonotypes. Generation probabilities were computed with OLGA for all TCRbeta clonotypes obtained by the gDNA method from a few donors. The clones in this table, taken by TCRdb from immuneACCESS, are in-frame only. Not every clone is retained; where verified, under half of the shortfall comes from an unresolved V gene, and the cause of the rest is unknown. The V and J calls and clone size come from that table; D and trimming were worked out from the DNA. The sample records roughly 1,500,000 clones, 98% of which are singletons. The ten largest clonotypes hold approximately 0.45% of the sample.

The sequence is built from TRBV11-2 and TRBJ1-3; the D gene cannot be resolved reliably. Sequenced material: naive CD4+ T cells sorted from blood. The sample's cell subset or site label is to be understood as: CD45RA+ positively selected. This clonotype was obtained from a man aged 30 to 39 in good health. The DNA sequence reads TGTGCCAGCAGCTTAGGTCGCAGCTCTGGAAACACCATATATTTT. Its protein product is CASSLGRSSGNTIYF.